These 15 T cell receptor beta chains share one sample of origin, sequenced in a study of T cells in Graves' hyperthyroidism and ophthalmopathy. Amplified TCR beta CDR3 regions came from RNA transcripts. In the first-round RT-PCR of the TCR CDR3, the HTBI primer set was used. TCRdb independently ran MiXCR on the multiplex PCR reads; one entry per CDR3 protein. Among about 660,000 distinct CDR3 sequences listed, 45% were seen once. Sequencing was done on a sample of peripheral blood or thyroid tissue (not recorded which). Source of these receptors: an adult man with Graves' disease, either hyperthyroidism or ophthalmopathy (not recorded which).

This clonotype was counted between two and nine times. This chain joins TRBV6-1 and TRBJ2-5, with 7 nucleotides matching TRBD1. Per germline, CDR1 MNHNS and CDR2 SASEGT. This CDR3 has 15 amino acids. After removal of 7 bases from V and 3 bases from J, the junction contained 11 bases not matched to a gene. The CDR3 DNA reads TGTGCCAGCATCCAGACAGGGAGAATGGAAGAGACCCAGTACTTC. Protein: CASIQTGRMEETQYF.

CDR3 loop: CASSLDQGQGPSYNSPLHF. The CDR3 region has the DNA TGTGCCAGCAGCTTGGATCAGGGACAGGGGCCCTCCTATAATTCACCCCTCCACTTT. J is TRBJ1-6 and V is TRBV7-3, with 10 bases identical to TRBD1. Germline-derived CDR1 and CDR2 are SGHTA and FQGTGA. The CDR3 is 19 amino acids. Trimming cost V 3 bases and J 0 bases; bases outside gene matches: 8.

V usage is TRBV6-1 and J usage is TRBJ1-4, with D tentatively TRBD1 (5 bases). The germline CDR1 and CDR2 sequences are MNHNS and SASEGT. Trimming shortened V by 2 bases and J by 7 bases, and 8 bases separated the two germline ends. This CDR3 is built from 13 residues. For the CDR3, the DNA is TGTGCCAGCAGTGAACCCGGGACTGAAAAACTGTTTTTT. Its protein is CASSEPGTEKLFF.

As regards this clonotype: A read error may produce the germline difference seen at one junction end. The chain has TRBV5-5 and TRBJ1-5, with D possibly being TRBD1 (6 bases). CDR1 SGHKS and CDR2 YYEKEE come from the germline V gene (reference sequence). The CDR3 sequence is 15 residues long. The chain's CDR3 is CASSQEDRINQPQHF. The CDR3 nucleotides read TGCGCCAGCAGCCAGGAAGACAGGATCAATCAGCCCCAGCATTTT.

A word on this clonotype: A clone one base away is much larger, so this may be a read error. V usage is TRBV20-1 and J usage is TRBJ2-7; D uncertain. CDR1 DFQATT and CDR2 SNEGSKA come from the germline V gene (reference sequence). The CDR3 runs 12 residues. Trimming removed 7 bases from V and 8 bases from J, with 18 bases in between. CDR3 loop: CSVGVIVHKQYF. The DNA of the CDR3 is TGCAGTGTTGGGGTAATAGTCCACAAGCAGTACTTC.

Notes on this clonotype: Its ends do not fully match the called genes, so a read error is possible. The chain uses TRBV10-3 and TRBJ2-7; D uncertain. There are 12 residues in the CDR3. Per germline, CDR1 ENHRY and CDR2 SYGVKD. CDR3 DNA sequence: TGTGCCAGCAGTGAAGGACCTTACGAGCAGTACTTC. Translated, it gives CASSEGPYEQYF.

This clonotype showed up just once. V usage is TRBV19 and J usage is TRBJ1-5, with 7 bases aligning to TRBD1. Trimming at V came to 8 bases and at J to 1 base, leaving 5 bases not matched to a gene. Per the germline V gene, CDR1 is LNHDA and CDR2 is SQIVND (reference sequence). This CDR3 comprises 14 residues. This CDR3 reads CASRGTVSNQPQHF. CDR3 bases: TGTGCCAGTCGCGGGACAGTGAGCAATCAGCCCCAGCATTTT.

This chain uses TRBV19 with TRBJ1-3, with TRBD1 matching 10 bases. CDR1 LNHDA and CDR2 SQIVND come from the germline V gene (reference sequence). The CDR3 contains 16 residues. The V gene end was trimmed by 8 bases and the J gene end by 4 bases; junction bases not matched to a gene: 11. This CDR3 is CASSTRDRGTGNTIYF. The DNA for the CDR3 is TGTGCCAGTTCGACGCGGGACAGGGGTACGGGAAACACCATATATTTT.

The chain combines TRBV11-2 with TRBJ2-5; 9 bases are a match to TRBD2. V gave up 5 bases and J gave up 1 base; unmatched junction bases: 8. CDR1 SGHAT and CDR2 FQNNGV come from the germline V gene. The CDR3 contains 16 residues. CDR3 residues: CASSRYSGRTQETQYF. The CDR3 DNA reads as TGTGCCAGCAGCCGGTATAGCGGGAGAACCCAAGAGACCCAGTACTTC.

This clonotype was found many times. V gene TRBV7-9 combines with J gene TRBJ2-7, with D possibly being TRBD1 (5 bases). CDR1 is SEHNR, CDR2 FQNEAQ, per germline (reference sequence). Between the trimmed V and J ends, which lost 2 bases and 2 bases, there was a span of 7 bases. The CDR3 covers 13 residues. In nucleotides, the CDR3 is TGTGCCAGCAGCTTAAGACAGCCCTACGAGCAGTACTTC. Translated, it gives CASSLRQPYEQYF.

This clonotype was counted a single time. The chain carries TRBV7-6 and TRBJ2-7; unclear D gene. V was trimmed by 5 bases and J by 4 bases, leaving 15 bases between them. From germline, CDR1 is SGHVS and CDR2 FNYEAQ. This CDR3 has 14 residues. CDR3 sequence: CASSHSQATYEQYF. The CDR3, as DNA: TGTGCCAGCAGCCACTCCCAAGCCACTTACGAGCAGTACTTC.

Comments on this clonotype: A junction boundary mismatches the germline segment, possibly from a read error. This chain uses TRBV12-3 or TRBV12-4 with TRBJ2-7; D gene unclear. The CDR3 length is 12 residues. DNA for the CDR3: TGTGCCAGCAGAAGAGGAAGGTACGAGCAGTGCTTC. This translates into CASRRGRYEQCF.

The V call is TRBV7-2, the J call TRBJ1-1; a weak D match, TRBD1 (5 bases). The CDR3 runs to 14 residues. Germline V lookup: CDR1 SGHTA, CDR2 FQGNSA. Between the trimmed V and J ends, which lost 1 base and 6 bases, there was a span of 12 bases. CDR3 in DNA: TGTGCCAGCAGCTTAGGAGCCAGGGTAGCTGAAGCTTTCTTT. Translated, it gives CASSLGARVAEAFF.

This clonotype occurred a few times. The chain has TRBV2 and TRBJ1-2, with a possible D match to TRBD1 (5 bases). CDR1 and CDR2 (germline): SNHLY, FYNNEI. The CDR3 has 12 residues. Trimming shortened V by 8 bases and J by 4 bases, and 11 bases separated the two germline ends. CDR3 nucleotide sequence: TGTGCCAGCGTTCTCACAGGCTATGGCTACACCTTC. Amino acids: CASVLTGYGYTF.

In its sample, this clonotype was seen a few times. The V gene is TRBV19, the J gene TRBJ1-2; 7 bases are a match to TRBD1. The junction had 5 bases not matched to a gene; V was cut back by 1 base and J by 3 bases. This CDR3 contains 15 residues. Germline CDR1 LNHDA, CDR2 SQIVND (reference sequence). CDR3: CASSIAGTDDYGYTF. CDR3 in DNA: TGTGCCAGTAGTATAGCAGGGACAGACGACTATGGCTACACCTTC.